The 25 T cell receptor beta chains listed next were all sequenced from one sample in a study of blood T cell repertoires in COVID-19. Method: immunoSEQ multiplex PCR; TCRdb's copy keeps in-frame clones and lacks some. Of under 200,000 clones in the sample, over 75% were seen once. The sample comprised PBMCs or T cells enriched from blood (not recorded which). Receptors originate from a woman between 40 and 50 years old with acute COVID-19.

The chain links TRBV28 to TRBJ1-1, with a tentative D call TRBD1 (5 bases). Deletions cut 4 bases from V and 0 bases from J, with 15 bases between. CDR1 is MDHEN, CDR2 SYDVKM, per germline. There are 16 residues in the CDR3. This chain's CDR3 is CASSSNRKIMNTEAFF. The CDR3 DNA reads as TGTGCCAGCAGTTCAAACAGGAAAATCATGAACACTGAAGCTTTCTTT.

This clone was seen only once. The chain carries TRBV6-4 and TRBJ1-2; TRBD1 aligns across 7 bases. CDR3 size: 17 residues. The ends lost 3 bases at V and 3 bases at J; junction bases unmatched: 13. Germline CDR1 reads MRHNA; CDR2 reads SNTAGT. The CDR3 reads CASSELREDRIYYGYTF. CDR3 coding DNA: TGTGCCAGCAGTGAACTAAGGGAGGACAGGATTTACTATGGCTACACCTTC.

The CDR3 sequence is CASSLGQGAGYEQYF. CDR3 coding DNA: TGTGCCAGCAGCTTGGGGCAGGGGGCGGGCTACGAGCAGTACTTC. V and J are TRBV5-4 and TRBJ2-7; TRBD1 aligns across 8 bases. The germline gives CDR1 SGHNT, CDR2 YYREEE (reference sequence). V was pared by 0 bases and J by 3 bases, with 5 bases of the junction left unmatched. The CDR3 runs 15 residues.

This clone was counted only a few times. The chain links TRBV7-9 to TRBJ1-2, with 8 bases fitting TRBD1. Looked up from germline, CDR1 is SEHNR and CDR2 is FQNEAQ (reference sequence). The CDR3 length is 15 residues. V shed 0 bases and J 5 bases; nucleotides not matched to a gene: 5. This chain's CDR3 is CASSLAWRQGYGYTF. CDR3 bases: TGTGCCAGCAGCTTAGCGTGGAGACAGGGGTATGGCTACACCTTC.

The genes are TRBV19 and TRBJ1-1, with TRBD1 matching 9 bases. The V and J ends lost 5 bases and 4 bases, in that order; junction bases with no gene match: 11. Germline V lookup: CDR1 LNHDA, CDR2 SQIVND (reference sequence). The CDR3 contains 16 residues. Here the CDR3 reads CASSYTGGAGGTEAFF. The CDR3 bases are TGTGCCAGTAGTTATACAGGGGGCGCCGGGGGCACTGAAGCTTTCTTT.

This clone has only one observation. This sequence joins TRBV6-1 and TRBJ1-2; D not resolved. The CDR3 is made up of 12 amino acids. Looked up from germline, CDR1 is MNHNS and CDR2 is SASEGT. Trimming removed 2 bases from V and 4 bases from J, with 5 bases in between. The CDR3 coding sequence is TGTGCCAGCAGTGAAACTGGCTATGGCTACACCTTC. Protein sequence: CASSETGYGYTF.

The J gene is TRBJ2-2, the V gene TRBV5-1; TRBD2 matches at 8 bases. The CDR3 is 14 residues long. CDR1 and CDR2 from the germline V gene are SGHRS and YFSETQ. J gave up 5 bases and V 7 bases, and 7 bases lay outside the gene matches. In DNA form, the CDR3 reads TGCGCCAGCTCCGCGCGGGGGGATACCGGGGAGCTGTTTTTT. Its translation is CASSARGDTGELFF.

This clone was counted only a few times. The chain joins TRBV7-9 to TRBJ2-2; 7 nucleotides agree with TRBD1. Trimming at V came to 5 bases and at J to 4 bases, leaving 7 bases not matched to a gene. Per the germline V gene, CDR1 is SEHNR and CDR2 is FQNEAQ (reference sequence). CDR3 length: 15 amino acids. In DNA form, the CDR3 reads TGTGCCAGCAGCGTGCTGGGACAGATCACCGGGGAGCTGTTTTTT. Translated: CASSVLGQITGELFF. The entire variable domain, with the rest obtained from reference TRBV7-9 and TRBJ2-2, is as follows: DTGVSQNPRHKITKRGQNVTFRCDPISEHNRLYWYRQTLGQGPEFLTYFQNEAQLEKSRLLSDRFSAERPKGSFSTLEIQRTEQGDSAMYLCASSVLGQITGELFFGEGSRLTVL.

The chain recombines TRBV15 with TRBJ1-2, with 9 bases identical to TRBD1. The ends lost 1 base at V and 1 base at J; junction bases unmatched: 7. This CDR3 spans 17 amino acids. Looked up from germline, CDR1 is LNHNV and CDR2 is YYDKDF (reference sequence). The CDR3 spells CATSRVPPTGGNYGYTF. Written as DNA, the CDR3 is TGTGCCACCAGCAGAGTGCCCCCGACAGGGGGTAACTATGGCTACACCTTC.

The rearrangement uses TRBV9 and TRBJ2-1, with D maybe TRBD2 (5 bases). V was cut by 5 bases and J by 7 bases, with 13 bases left in between. CDR1 and CDR2 (germline): SGDLS, YYNGEE. There are 13 residues in the CDR3. This CDR3 reads CASSPSSLNEQFF. The CDR3 DNA reads TGTGCCAGCAGTCCTAGCTCCTTAAATGAGCAGTTCTTC. Looking up the rest from reference TRBV9 and TRBJ2-1 gives the full variable domain: DSGVTQTPKHLITATGQRVTLRCSPRSGDLSVYWYQQSLDQGLQFLIQYYNGEERAKGNILERFSAQQFPDLHSELNLSSLELGDSALYFCASSPSSLNEQFFGPGTRLTVL.

The chain joins TRBV30 to TRBJ1-1; D ambiguous. The germline V gene encodes CDR1 GTSNPN and CDR2 SVGIG (reference sequence). There are 15 residues in the CDR3. Trimming left V 2 bases short and J 1 base short, with 14 bases between. The CDR3 reads CAWSTYPRENTEAFF. CDR3 DNA: TGTGCCTGGAGTACATACCCTCGTGAGAACACTGAAGCTTTCTTT.

The chain uses TRBV4-1 and TRBJ1-1; D is perhaps TRBD1 (5 bases). Germline V gene sequence: CDR1 MGHRA, CDR2 YSYEKL. CDR3 length equals 18 residues. Trimming took 0 bases from V and 0 from J, leaving 17 bases between them. The CDR3 DNA reads TGCGCCAGCAGCCAAGATGGGCCCTCGGGGGATATGAACACTGAAGCTTTCTTT. This sequence encodes CASSQDGPSGDMNTEAFF.

This clone was seen a single time. This chain connects TRBV3-1 (or the pseudogene TRBV3-2) to TRBJ1-1; 7 positions match TRBD1. The J segment lost 0 bases and the V segment lost 1 base, leaving 5 bases of the junction unmatched. Germline values: CDR1 LGHDT, CDR2 YNNKEL (reference sequence). CDR3 length equals 16 residues. The CDR3 DNA is TGTGCCAGCAGCCAAGCAGGGGGTCAAATGAACACTGAAGCTTTCTTT. Residues: CASSQAGGQMNTEAFF.

In this sample, this clone turned up many times. The chain couples TRBV10-2 to TRBJ2-7; 12 bases fit TRBD2. CDR3 length: 14 amino acids. The germline V gene has CDR1 WSHSY and CDR2 SAAADI. V shed 6 bases, J shed 7 bases, and the junction held 7 bases outside the gene matches. In DNA, the CDR3 is TGCGCCAGCAGCCCTAGCGGGAGGGCGGGGGAGCAGTACTTC. Translating gives CASSPSGRAGEQYF.

The chain couples TRBV19 to TRBJ1-4, with a weak D call TRBD1 (5 bases). Germline V CDR1 and CDR2: LNHDA, SQIVND (reference sequence). The CDR3 is made up of 15 amino acids. V dropped 5 bases and J dropped 2 bases, with 12 bases sitting between them. The CDR3, as DNA: TGTGCCAGTAGTCCCGGTGCAGGGACTAATGAAAAACTGTTTTTT. Amino acid sequence: CASSPGAGTNEKLFF.

This clone appeared a single time. The V gene is TRBV7-9, the J gene TRBJ2-1; 7 positions agree with TRBD2. The CDR3 length is 17 residues. Unmatched junction bases numbered 12, after V lost 5 bases and J lost 2 bases. Germline V gene lookup returns CDR1 SEHNR and CDR2 FQNEAQ (reference sequence). The CDR3: CASSGIRGSGTYNEQFF. CDR3 nucleotides: TGTGCCAGCAGCGGGATTCGTGGCAGCGGGACCTACAATGAGCAGTTCTTC.

The chain uses TRBV18 and TRBJ1-1, with 8 bases identical to TRBD1. CDR3 size: 13 residues. Germline CDR1 KGHSH, CDR2 LQKENI. J lost 7 bases, V lost 4 bases, and 5 bases had no gene match. The CDR3 DNA reads TGTGCCAGCTCACTAGACAGGGGAGGTGAAGCTTTCTTT. This sequence encodes CASSLDRGGEAFF. Complete variable domain (other parts from reference TRBV18 and TRBJ1-1): NAGVMQNPRHLVRRRGQEARLRCSPMKGHSHVYWYRQLPEEGLKFMVYLQKENIIDESGMPKERFSAEFPKEGPSILRIQQVVRGDSAAYFCASSLDRGGEAFFGQGTRLTVV.

This clone was seen a handful of times. V and J are TRBV6-5 and TRBJ1-1, with 7 bases matching TRBD1. This CDR3 region has 13 residues. V was clipped by 5 bases and J by 5 bases; unmatched bases: 5. CDR1 is MNHEY and CDR2 is SVGAGI in the germline V gene. CDR3 loop: CASSRQGYTEAFF. The DNA of the CDR3 is TGTGCCAGCAGTAGACAGGGCTATACTGAAGCTTTCTTT.

V usage is TRBV2 and J usage is TRBJ1-1, with TRBD1 matching 7 bases. The CDR3 is 16 amino acids. Germline trimming cut 5 bases from V and 3 bases from J; bases unmatched to any gene: 12. Germline CDR1 reads SNHLY; CDR2 reads FYNNEI. The CDR3, as DNA: TGTGCCAGCAGTCCGGACAGGTGGGAAGTCGACACTGAAGCTTTCTTT. This translates into CASSPDRWEVDTEAFF.

This sequence joins TRBV19 and TRBJ2-1, with TRBD2 matching over 9 bases. CDR1 is LNHDA and CDR2 is SQIVND in the germline V gene (reference sequence). The CDR3 loop spans 15 amino acids. J gave up 3 bases and V 2 bases, and 2 bases lay outside the gene matches. In DNA, the CDR3 is TGTGCCAGTAGTATAACTAGCGGGCGCTACAATGAGCAGTTCTTC. Its protein product is CASSITSGRYNEQFF.

This chain joins TRBV27 and TRBJ2-2, with TRBD1 identical over 7 bases. With 6 bases clipped from V and 0 bases from J, the junction kept 4 bases outside the gene matches. The CDR3 is 15 residues long. Germline CDR1 and CDR2: MNHEY and SMNVEV (reference sequence). The CDR3 sequence is CASRVQGANTGELFF. CDR3 DNA sequence: TGTGCCAGCAGGGTGCAGGGGGCGAACACCGGGGAGCTGTTTTTT.

CDR3 DNA: TGTGCCAGCAGCCCTAGCGAAGGTGAGCAGTTCTTC. This translates into CASSPSEGEQFF. The V and J genes are TRBV12-3 or TRBV12-4 and TRBJ2-1; D might be TRBD2 (6 bases). V shed 6 bases and J shed 9 bases, with 12 bases lying between them. The CDR3 has 12 amino acids.

In DNA form, the CDR3 reads TGTGCCATCAGGACCAGCGGGAGCACAGATACGCAGTATTTT. This encodes CAIRTSGSTDTQYF. The chain combines TRBV10-3 with TRBJ2-3; D may be TRBD2 (6 bases). The CDR3 contains 14 residues. V was shortened by 6 bases and J by 0 bases, with 10 bases between the two germline ends. CDR1 ENHRY and CDR2 SYGVKD come from the germline V gene.

The rearrangement uses TRBV2 and TRBJ2-7; 8 bases are a match to TRBD1. Germline V gene sequence: CDR1 SNHLY, CDR2 FYNNEI. J was trimmed by 1 base and V by 7 bases; bases with no gene match: 6. CDR3 length: 14 residues. CDR3: CASIDRGRSYEQYF. CDR3 in DNA: TGTGCCAGCATTGACAGGGGCCGATCCTACGAGCAGTACTTC.

The CDR3 DNA sequence: TGCACCAGCAGTTATCGGGCGGACTCCCCCGCAGCCCAGCATTTT. As protein: CTSSYRADSPAAQHF. The chain couples TRBV1 to TRBJ1-5. TRBV1 is an annotated pseudogene. This CDR3 spans 15 amino acids.